The 20 T cell receptor beta chains reported below all come from one sample, sequenced in a study of cytomegalovirus exposure and HLA in healthy donors. Vbeta (60) and Jbeta (13) primers were used in the PCR. The repertoire was sequenced with immunoSEQ multiplex PCR; TCRdb's copy has only in-frame clones and lacks some. The sample holds under 75,000 clones. Input material: PBMCs. The source is a female donor in good health and CMV-seropositive.

The rearrangement joins TRBV5-1 to TRBJ2-7; perhaps TRBD1 as D (6 bases). Germline V gives CDR1 SGHRS, CDR2 YFSETQ. Deletions cut 4 bases from V and 4 bases from J, with 18 bases between. This CDR3 has 15 residues. CDR3 region: CASSGSGTSGYEQYF. The CDR3, as DNA: TGCGCCAGCAGCGGTTCCGGGACATCGGGTTACGAGCAGTACTTC.

Here the CDR3 reads CASRNSGSSYEQYF. CDR3 nucleotides: TGTGCCAGCAGGAATAGCGGATCCTCCTACGAGCAGTACTTC. The chain recombines TRBV14 with TRBJ2-7, with D perhaps matching TRBD2 (6 bases). The V gene lost 6 bases and the J gene lost 0 bases, with 12 bases spanning the gap. The germline CDR1 and CDR2 sequences are SGHDN and FVKESK. The CDR3 is made up of 14 amino acids.

The chain couples TRBV6-5 to TRBJ1-1; weak D call: TRBD1 (6 bases). This CDR3 has 12 amino acids. The germline V gene encodes CDR1 MNHEY and CDR2 SVGAGI. Trimming cost V 5 bases and J 8 bases, with 12 bases left between them. The DNA for the CDR3 is TGTGCCAGCAGTGGGACAACCCGAGAAGCTTTCTTT. Amino acids: CASSGTTREAFF.

The chain joins TRBV19 to TRBJ2-7; 9 positions agree with TRBD2. This CDR3 comprises 16 residues. Per the germline V gene, CDR1 is LNHDA and CDR2 is SQIVND (reference sequence). V shed 5 bases and J 4 bases; nucleotides not matched to a gene: 12. The CDR3 is CASSPPRGGPLYEQYF. The CDR3 nucleotides read TGTGCCAGTAGTCCCCCGCGGGGGGGCCCCCTTTACGAGCAGTACTTC.

V is TRBV4-1 and J is TRBJ1-4; D is possibly TRBD1 (6 bases). The CDR3 has 18 residues. Per the germline V gene, CDR1 is MGHRA and CDR2 is YSYEKL. Deletions cut 3 bases from V and 0 bases from J, with 17 bases between. CDR3 amino acids: CASSQPDRILSTNEKLFF. CDR3 DNA sequence: TGCGCCAGCAGCCAGCCGGACAGAATACTTTCAACTAATGAAAAACTGTTTTTT.

The chain links TRBV30 to TRBJ1-4; D possibly corresponds to TRBD1 (5 bases). The CDR3 has 14 amino acids. Trimming stripped 1 base from V and 7 bases from J, with 13 bases between. CDR1 and CDR2 (germline): GTSNPN, SVGIG (reference sequence). DNA of the CDR3: TGTGCCTGGAGTGCATCAGGGATCGGTGAAAAACTGTTTTTT. Its translation is CAWSASGIGEKLFF. The variable domain in full, completed from reference TRBV30 and TRBJ1-4, reads SQTIHQWPATLVQPVGSPLSLECTVEGTSNPNLYWYRQAAGRGLQLLFYSVGIGQISSEVPQNLSASRPQDRQFILSSKKLLLSDSGFYLCAWSASGIGEKLFFGSGTQLSVL.

Of note for this clone: The junction and the germline gene differ at one end; a read error may be behind it. This sequence joins TRBV4-2 and TRBJ1-5; the D is unclear. The CDR3 contains 16 residues. Germline-derived CDR1 and CDR2 are LGHNA and YNFKEQ. The CDR3: CASSQGLPDSNQSQHF. CDR3 DNA sequence: TGTGCCAGCAGCCAAGGACTACCAGATAGCAATCAGTCCCAGCATTTT.

This CDR3 is CASSAKREATYNEQFF. Here the CDR3 DNA reads TGTGCCAGCAGCGCCAAACGGGAGGCGACCTACAATGAGCAGTTCTTC. V and J are TRBV7-6 and TRBJ2-1; TRBD2 agrees at 7 bases. Germline values: CDR1 SGHVS, CDR2 FNYEAQ. J lost 2 bases, V lost 5 bases, and 9 bases had no gene match. There are 16 residues in the CDR3.

Measured by frequency, this clone is medium-sized. The chain is built from TRBV6-5 and TRBJ2-1, with a tentative D call TRBD2 (6 bases). Germline loops: CDR1 MNHEY, CDR2 SVGAGI. Trimming stripped 0 bases from V and 6 bases from J, with 12 bases between. The CDR3 is 15 residues long. The chain's CDR3 is CASSYSEDGSNEQFF. CDR3 DNA: TGTGCCAGCAGTTACTCGGAGGACGGGAGCAATGAGCAGTTCTTC.

The rearrangement joins TRBV5-4 to TRBJ1-2, with a possible D match to TRBD1 (5 bases). The germline V gene encodes CDR1 SGHNT and CDR2 YYREEE (reference sequence). This CDR3 has 13 residues. V was trimmed by 6 bases and J by 8 bases, leaving 17 bases between them. The CDR3 nucleotides are TGTGCCAGCACGTCAATCAGGGTGAGCGGCTACACCTTC. Translation: CASTSIRVSGYTF.

V usage is TRBV29-1 and J usage is TRBJ1-4; 9 positions match TRBD1. V lost 6 bases and J lost 7; bases outside the gene matches: 6. The CDR3 spans 13 residues. Germline V gene data show CDR1 as SQVTM and CDR2 as ANQGSEA. The CDR3 loop reads CSVLQGAGEKLFF. CDR3 coding DNA: TGCAGCGTCCTACAGGGGGCAGGTGAAAAACTGTTTTTT.

The chain has TRBV4-1 and TRBJ2-7; 11 positions match TRBD1. The CDR3 sequence is 15 residues long. V dropped 4 bases and J dropped 7; count of bases not matched to a gene: 9. Germline values: CDR1 MGHRA, CDR2 YSYEKL. The CDR3 sequence: CASSLRTGGLEEQYF. The DNA for the CDR3 is TGCGCCAGCAGCCTTCGGACAGGGGGCTTAGAAGAGCAGTACTTC.

The rearrangement uses TRBV6-5 and TRBJ1-2; D gene uncertain. Germline CDR1 reads MNHEY; CDR2 reads SVGAGI. With 0 bases removed from V and 2 bases from J, the gap between germline ends came to 7 bases. The CDR3 has 14 amino acids. The CDR3 loop reads CASSYSSENYGYTF. Written as DNA, the CDR3 is TGTGCCAGCAGTTACTCGAGTGAAAACTATGGCTACACCTTC.

The chain employs TRBV9 and TRBJ2-7; D is undetermined. The CDR3 runs to 13 residues. V gave up 0 bases and J gave up 5 bases, with 9 bases separating them. Germline CDR1 and CDR2: SGDLS and YYNGEE. In DNA form, the CDR3 reads TGTGCCAGCAGCGTAGGAGCGTTAAACGAGCAGTACTTC. This sequence encodes CASSVGALNEQYF.

This sequence joins TRBV5-4 and TRBJ1-2, with D uncertain. Deletions cut 4 bases from V and 1 base from J, with 14 bases between. This CDR3 is built from 15 residues. The germline gives CDR1 SGHNT, CDR2 YYREEE (reference sequence). CDR3 in amino acids: CASSPPGILNYGYTF. DNA of the CDR3: TGTGCCAGCAGCCCGCCCGGGATCCTTAACTATGGCTACACCTTC.

The chain combines TRBV19 with TRBJ2-5, with 12 positions matching TRBD2. Germline V lookup: CDR1 LNHDA, CDR2 SQIVND (reference sequence). CDR3 length: 13 residues. Unmatched junction bases numbered 1, after V lost 6 bases and J lost 5 bases. The CDR3 DNA sequence: TGTGCCAGTAGGGGGACTAGCGGGGAGACCCAGTACTTC. Encoded protein: CASRGTSGETQYF. Looking up the rest from reference TRBV19 and TRBJ2-5 gives the full variable domain: DGGITQSPKYLFRKEGQNVTLSCEQNLNHDAMYWYRQDPGQGLRLIYYSQIVNDFQKGDIAEGYSVSREKKESFPLTVTSAQKNPTAFYLCASRGTSGETQYFGPGTRLLVL.

The chain links TRBV6-4 to TRBJ2-7; a weak D match, TRBD2 (7 bases). Germline-derived CDR1 and CDR2 are MRHNA and SNTAGT. The CDR3 covers 19 residues. V lost 3 bases, J lost 0 bases, and 24 bases lay in between. The DNA for the CDR3 is TGTGCCAGCAGTGAAGGGGCTGAACCATGGGGGGGCACCTCCTACGAGCAGTACTTC. It codes for CASSEGAEPWGGTSYEQYF.

V gene TRBV30 combines with J gene TRBJ1-5; D perhaps matches TRBD1 (6 bases). CDR1 and CDR2 from the germline V gene are GTSNPN and SVGIG (reference sequence). CDR3 length: 17 residues. Trimming left V 0 bases short and J 0 bases short, with 15 bases between. The CDR3 protein is CAWSVQRTAYSNQPQHF. DNA for the CDR3: TGTGCCTGGAGTGTACAACGGACAGCTTATAGCAATCAGCCCCAGCATTTT.

The gene calls are TRBV7-2 and TRBJ2-2; no definite D call. With 1 base removed from V and 6 bases from J, the gap between germline ends came to 6 bases. The CDR3 totals 13 residues. Per germline, CDR1 SGHTA and CDR2 FQGNSA. The DNA of the CDR3 is TGTGCCAGCAGCTTAGGTGTCGCCGGGGAGCTGTTTTTT. This gives the protein CASSLGVAGELFF.

The rearrangement uses TRBV6-4 and TRBJ2-3; TRBD2 matches 8 bases. The CDR3 totals 17 residues. CDR1 is MRHNA and CDR2 is SNTAGT in the germline V gene. The V gene end was trimmed by 4 bases and the J gene end by 5 bases; junction bases not matched to a gene: 14. DNA for the CDR3: TGTGCCAGCAGTGCCAAGGGAACGGGAGGGCCGATAGATACGCAGTATTTT. Protein product: CASSAKGTGGPIDTQYF.